Only a few counts were recorded for the clone carrying this TCR beta chain. Its antigen is undetermined. V lost 5 bases, J lost 4 bases, and 18 bases lay in between. The CDR3 is 15 amino acids. As TCR cDNA was made by 5'RACE template switching, a universal primer site and UMIs were added. TCRdb itself ran the 5' RACE reads through MiXCR, one entry per CDR3 protein. The sample records 99,000 or so distinct CDR3 sequences, under 6.5% being singletons. The sample comes from a study of T cells after yellow fever vaccination. Study information: SMART-Seq v4 Ultra Low Input prepared libraries from low-cell fractions.

Whole-study findings and limits: The study found a weaker secondary response that peaked faster, day 5 versus 15. In post-booster samples, most primary-vaccination clones reappeared (just under 98% CD4, over 70% CD8).

The receptor comes from a man between 18 and 29 years old who received the YFV17D yellow fever vaccine. The sequencing here drew on CD8+ T cells sorted from PBMCs, taken 10 days after the yellow fever booster vaccination. This chain joins TRBV12-3 or TRBV12-4 and TRBJ2-7, with D possibly being TRBD1 (6 bases). The CDR3 protein is CASSPTGHTGYEQYF. The CDR3, as DNA: TGTGCCAGCAGTCCCACGGGACATACCGGGTACGAGCAGTACTTC.